This T cell receptor beta chain was identified in a study of circulating and synovial CD4+ cells in juvenile arthritis. Whole-study findings and limits: CPL and bulk CD4 samples differed at least tenfold in T cell genomes.

A word on this clone: Its specificity is not known.

Germline values: CDR1 MGHDK, CDR2 SYGVNS. The CDR3 extends over 12 amino acids. Trimming stripped 5 bases from V and 8 bases from J, with 12 bases between. Here immunoSEQ multiplex PCR was the method, and the copy in TCRdb shows in-frame clones only, minus some. In the table there are about 34,000 clones, 95% of which are singletons. J is TRBJ1-2 and V is TRBV25-1; maybe TRBD1 (5 bases). The sequence was collected from a human donor with juvenile idiopathic arthritis. Sequenced material: CD4+ T cells from blood. The CDR3 DNA reads as TGTGCCAGCAGTAGGGGCGCGGGGGGCTACACCTTC. Translating it yields CASSRGAGGYTF.